This TCR beta chain stems from a study of blood T cell repertoires in COVID-19. As for the study in general: The origin of the acute and convalescent COVID-19 samples was the United States, Italy and Spain. T cells, B-cell-depleted T cells, or PBMCs provided the cDNA or gDNA that served as material.

V lost 5 bases and J 4 bases, leaving 10 bases between the germline ends. CDR3 length: 13 residues. The germline gives CDR1 MNHEY, CDR2 SMNVEV (reference sequence). Study processing details: Cell counts per sample came from amplifying reference gene primers. Measured with immunoSEQ multiplex PCR; TCRdb has only the in-frame clones, and not every one. V, J and clone size reflect that table, while D and trimming were determined from the DNA. The data show 100,000 to 150,000 clones, 79% seen once. The TCR sequence derives from a man aged 35 to 55 with active or convalescent COVID-19. The rearrangement uses TRBV27 and TRBJ2-3; D may be TRBD2 (5 bases). Source material: peripheral blood. Here the CDR3 DNA reads TGTGCCAGCAGTCAAAGGCGGGCAGATACGCAGTATTTT. As protein: CASSQRRADTQYF.